The rows below give T cell receptor beta chains drawn from one sample of a study of OX40 agonist ivuxolimab in advanced cancers. The data were produced by immunoSEQ multiplex PCR, yet TCRdb's version contains in-frame clones alone and is incomplete. The sample has 80,000 or so clones; roughly nine tenths are singletons. Sequenced here: CD4+ or CD8+ T cells sorted from blood, sampled in a trial of the OX40 agonist ivuxolimab. These receptors all stem from an adult with an advanced solid tumor such as melanoma, head and neck, liver or kidney cancer. Each CDR3 is given with its conserved first and last residue.

v_call	j_call	cdr3_aa
TRBV5-1	TRBJ2-4	CASSSQTSGGANIQYF
TRBV7-7	TRBJ2-2	CASSLLGTGELFF
TRBV6-6	TRBJ1-2	CASRVTGGRDGYTF
TRBV7-9	TRBJ2-2	CASSGTGGLSTGELFF
TRBV19	TRBJ2-3	CASSIRDSTQYF
TRBV9	TRBJ2-5	CASSVSGTSGQETQYF
TRBV10-1	TRBJ2-5	CASSENIGETQYF
TRBV5-1	TRBJ1-5	CASSFAAGGPPQHF
TRBV10-2	TRBJ2-3	CASSDRWAKTDTQYF
TRBV30	TRBJ2-7	CAGLDRGKYEQYF
TRBV19	TRBJ1-2	CASSIARGHNYGYTF
TRBV14	TRBJ2-7	CASSQETGEQYF
TRBV9	TRBJ2-7	CASSVRWESYEQYF
TRBV14	TRBJ1-1	CASSQRIQGTEAFF
TRBV5-1	TRBJ1-3	CASSLTPPPGNTIYF
TRBV5-1	TRBJ1-1	CASSSTTGNTEAFF
TRBV18	TRBJ1-1	CASSSKDRGGAGVNTEAFF
TRBV30	TRBJ1-1	CAWRRIGTGGSGSTEAFF
TRBV30	TRBJ1-2	CAWSTDENGYTF
TRBV27	TRBJ1-1	CASSPRDSFLSTEAFF
TRBV7-3	TRBJ2-2	CASSLARTAGNTGELFF
TRBV5-1	TRBJ2-6	CASSLYGTGVLSGANVLTF
TRBV5-1	TRBJ1-3	CASSQLGTATGNTIYF
TRBV6-6	TRBJ2-7	CASSYSAGPSLYEQYF
TRBV15	TRBJ2-5	CATSRDEEGWGETQYF
TRBV6-5	TRBJ2-3	CASRSRLAGEDTQYF
TRBV10-3	TRBJ1-2	CATEPDRGGNYGYTF
TRBV5-1	TRBJ1-1	CASSFLGEGTEAFF
TRBV5-5	TRBJ1-2	CASSPTGDYGYTF